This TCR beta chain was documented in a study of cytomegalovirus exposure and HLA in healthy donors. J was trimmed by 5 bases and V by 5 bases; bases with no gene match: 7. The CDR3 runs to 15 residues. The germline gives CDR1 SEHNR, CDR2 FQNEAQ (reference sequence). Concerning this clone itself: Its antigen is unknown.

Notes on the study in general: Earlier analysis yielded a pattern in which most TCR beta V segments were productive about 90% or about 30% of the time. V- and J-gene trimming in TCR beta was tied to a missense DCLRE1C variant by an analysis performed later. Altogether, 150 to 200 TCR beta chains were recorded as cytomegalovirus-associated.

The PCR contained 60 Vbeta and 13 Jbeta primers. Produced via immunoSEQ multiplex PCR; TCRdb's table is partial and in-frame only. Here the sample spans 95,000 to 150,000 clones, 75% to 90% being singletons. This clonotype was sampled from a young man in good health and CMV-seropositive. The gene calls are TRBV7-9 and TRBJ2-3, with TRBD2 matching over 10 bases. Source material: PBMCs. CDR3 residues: CASSAGTSALDTQYF. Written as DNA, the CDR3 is TGTGCCAGCAGCGCCGGGACTAGCGCATTAGATACGCAGTATTTT.